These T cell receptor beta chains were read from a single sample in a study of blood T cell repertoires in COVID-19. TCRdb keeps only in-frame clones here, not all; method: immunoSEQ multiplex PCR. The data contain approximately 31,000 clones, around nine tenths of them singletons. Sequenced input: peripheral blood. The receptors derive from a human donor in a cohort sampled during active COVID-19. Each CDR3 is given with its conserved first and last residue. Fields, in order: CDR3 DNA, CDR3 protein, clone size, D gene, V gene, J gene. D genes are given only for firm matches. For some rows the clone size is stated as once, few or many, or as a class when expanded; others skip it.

cdr3_nt: TGTGCTAGCAGCTTAGCCGGACAGGCGAACACTGAAGCTTTCTTT; cdr3_aa: CASSLAGQANTEAFF; clone_size: -; d_call: TRBD1; v_call: TRBV7-7; j_call: TRBJ1-1
cdr3_nt: TGTGCCAGCAGCCAAGAGGGCGGGACGGTCTACGAGCAGTACTTC; cdr3_aa: CASSQEGGTVYEQYF; clone_size: medium-sized; d_call: -; v_call: TRBV4-2; j_call: TRBJ2-7
cdr3_nt: TGTGCCAGCAGTGACTCGAGCGGGAGTAGGTACAATGAGCAGTTCTTC; cdr3_aa: CASSDSSGSRYNEQFF; clone_size: -; d_call: TRBD2; v_call: TRBV6-4; j_call: TRBJ2-1
cdr3_nt: TGTGCCAGCAGCGCTAGCGGACAGCCCAATGAGCAGTTCTTC; cdr3_aa: CASSASGQPNEQFF; clone_size: -; d_call: -; v_call: TRBV9; j_call: TRBJ2-1
cdr3_nt: TGTGCCAGCAGAGCTAGCGGGAGAGGGACAGATACGCAGTATTTT; cdr3_aa: CASRASGRGTDTQYF; clone_size: -; d_call: TRBD2; v_call: TRBV5-4; j_call: TRBJ2-3
cdr3_nt: TGTGCCAGTAGCCGCCTAGCGGGAGGTACCTACGAGCAGTACTTC; cdr3_aa: CASSRLAGGTYEQYF; clone_size: -; d_call: TRBD2; v_call: TRBV19; j_call: TRBJ2-7
cdr3_nt: TGTGCCAGCAGCCTCCGAGACCAGGGGGCCTATGAGACCCAGTACTTC; cdr3_aa: CASSLRDQGAYETQYF; clone_size: -; d_call: TRBD1; v_call: TRBV7-9; j_call: TRBJ2-5
cdr3_nt: TGTGCCAGCAGCTCAGGGGGCGTCTCTGGGGCCAACGTCCTGACTTTC; cdr3_aa: CASSSGGVSGANVLTF; clone_size: -; d_call: TRBD1; v_call: TRBV7-6; j_call: TRBJ2-6
cdr3_nt: TGTGCCACCAGTGCAACAGGGGGCACCTACGAGCAGTACTTC; cdr3_aa: CATSATGGTYEQYF; clone_size: -; d_call: TRBD1; v_call: TRBV24-1; j_call: TRBJ2-7
cdr3_nt: TGTGCCAGCAGAGAAACTAGTCTTAACGAGCAGTACTTC; cdr3_aa: CASRETSLNEQYF; clone_size: -; d_call: -; v_call: TRBV27; j_call: TRBJ2-7
cdr3_nt: TGTGCCAGCAGTTCCTTACCGACGCAGGGGGCCCTTAATCAGCCCCAGCATTTT; cdr3_aa: CASSSLPTQGALNQPQHF; clone_size: -; d_call: TRBD1; v_call: TRBV27; j_call: TRBJ1-5
cdr3_nt: TGTGCCAGCAGTGAATGGGGGGGTGAAGATACGCAGTATTTT; cdr3_aa: CASSEWGGEDTQYF; clone_size: -; d_call: TRBD2; v_call: TRBV2; j_call: TRBJ2-3
cdr3_nt: TGTGCCAGCAGGCGACAGGGCGGCTACACCTTC; cdr3_aa: CASRRQGGYTF; clone_size: -; d_call: TRBD1; v_call: TRBV6-5; j_call: TRBJ1-2
cdr3_nt: TGTGCCAGCAGACCTTCTGGACAGGGCGGCGAGCAGTACTTC; cdr3_aa: CASRPSGQGGEQYF; clone_size: -; d_call: TRBD1; v_call: TRBV28; j_call: TRBJ2-7
cdr3_nt: TGCAGTGCTAGAGATCGGGGGGAGTTCTTC; cdr3_aa: CSARDRGEFF; clone_size: -; d_call: TRBD2; v_call: TRBV20-1; j_call: TRBJ2-1
cdr3_nt: TGTGCCAGCAGCGTAGCGGGGTTTCTCACAGATACGCAGTATTTT; cdr3_aa: CASSVAGFLTDTQYF; clone_size: few; d_call: -; v_call: TRBV9; j_call: TRBJ2-3
cdr3_nt: TGTGCCAGCGGCGGACTTGGCGGGACGTACACAGATACGCAGTATTTT; cdr3_aa: CASGGLGGTYTDTQYF; clone_size: -; d_call: -; v_call: TRBV5-8; j_call: TRBJ2-3
cdr3_nt: TGTGCCAGCAGTTTAAGTGTACTGCGATTTGGCTACACCTTC; cdr3_aa: CASSLSVLRFGYTF; clone_size: -; d_call: -; v_call: TRBV28; j_call: TRBJ1-2
cdr3_nt: TGTGCCAGCAGCCAGGGGGAGCGGGCACGCACAGATACGCAGTATTTT; cdr3_aa: CASSQGERARTDTQYF; clone_size: -; d_call: -; v_call: TRBV7-2; j_call: TRBJ2-3
cdr3_nt: TGTGCCTGGAGTACAACGGGGGGTCTTCCCCTCCACTTT; cdr3_aa: CAWSTTGGLPLHF; clone_size: -; d_call: -; v_call: TRBV30; j_call: TRBJ1-6
cdr3_nt: TGTGCCAGCAGTTCGACAGGGGAGTATGCCTACGAGCAGTACTTC; cdr3_aa: CASSSTGEYAYEQYF; clone_size: once; d_call: TRBD1; v_call: TRBV6-2/TRBV6-3; j_call: TRBJ2-7
cdr3_nt: TGTGCCAGCAGCTTAGGAGGCGGCGGAAACACCATATATTTT; cdr3_aa: CASSLGGGGNTIYF; clone_size: -; d_call: -; v_call: TRBV11-1; j_call: TRBJ1-3
cdr3_nt: TGTGCCAGCAGTCCAGGACTAGCGGGACTACACAATGAGCAGTTCTTC; cdr3_aa: CASSPGLAGLHNEQFF; clone_size: -; d_call: TRBD2; v_call: TRBV27; j_call: TRBJ2-1
cdr3_nt: TGTGCCAGCAGTTTATTACCTGGACAGGGGGCAGGCGGTACGCAGTATTTT; cdr3_aa: CASSLLPGQGAGGTQYF; clone_size: -; d_call: TRBD1; v_call: TRBV27; j_call: TRBJ2-3
cdr3_nt: TGTGCCTGGACAGGGGGCCCCGATACGCAGTATTTT; cdr3_aa: CAWTGGPDTQYF; clone_size: -; d_call: TRBD1; v_call: TRBV30; j_call: TRBJ2-3
cdr3_nt: TGTGCCAGTAGTATTGCTAGCGGTGAATACAATGAGCAGTTCTTC; cdr3_aa: CASSIASGEYNEQFF; clone_size: -; d_call: TRBD2; v_call: TRBV19; j_call: TRBJ2-1
cdr3_nt: TGTGCCACCAGCAGAGGGAACCAGGGGGCGGATGGCTACACCTTC; cdr3_aa: CATSRGNQGADGYTF; clone_size: -; d_call: TRBD1; v_call: TRBV15; j_call: TRBJ1-2
cdr3_nt: TGTGCCAGCAGCTTCAGGGTAGATAATGAAAAACTGTTTTTT; cdr3_aa: CASSFRVDNEKLFF; clone_size: -; d_call: -; v_call: TRBV4-2; j_call: TRBJ1-4
cdr3_nt: TGTGCCACCAGTGATTCCAGGACAGGCTCTTTAGAGACCCAGTACTTC; cdr3_aa: CATSDSRTGSLETQYF; clone_size: -; d_call: TRBD1; v_call: TRBV24-1; j_call: TRBJ2-5
cdr3_nt: TGTGCCAGTAGCGGTCGGTTACAAGAGACCCAGTACTTC; cdr3_aa: CASSGRLQETQYF; clone_size: -; d_call: -; v_call: TRBV19; j_call: TRBJ2-5
cdr3_nt: TGCGCCAGCAGCCAAGATTCGGGAGGGGTTTTCGGCACAGATACGCAGTATTTT; cdr3_aa: CASSQDSGGVFGTDTQYF; clone_size: -; d_call: TRBD2; v_call: TRBV4-3; j_call: TRBJ2-3
cdr3_nt: TGTGCCAGCAGCTTGTCCGCTAGTATGTGGGTCTGGGAGCAGTACTTC; cdr3_aa: CASSLSASMWVWEQYF; clone_size: -; d_call: -; v_call: TRBV5-4; j_call: TRBJ2-7
cdr3_nt: TGTGCCAGCAGCCCACCGGCTAGCGGGATATGGGCAGATACGCAGTATTTT; cdr3_aa: CASSPPASGIWADTQYF; clone_size: -; d_call: TRBD2; v_call: TRBV4-2; j_call: TRBJ2-3
cdr3_nt: TGTGCCAGTAGTATAGTTAGCGGGTGGGCAGATACGCAGTATTTT; cdr3_aa: CASSIVSGWADTQYF; clone_size: -; d_call: TRBD2; v_call: TRBV19; j_call: TRBJ2-3
cdr3_nt: TGTGCCAGTAGACCGGGACAGGGGGCGAACACCGGGGAGCTGTTTTTT; cdr3_aa: CASRPGQGANTGELFF; clone_size: -; d_call: TRBD1; v_call: TRBV19; j_call: TRBJ2-2
cdr3_nt: TGTGCCAGCCTCGCTCGGCGGCAAAATAATTCACCCCTCCACTTT; cdr3_aa: CASLARRQNNSPLHF; clone_size: -; d_call: -; v_call: TRBV6-5; j_call: TRBJ1-6
cdr3_nt: TGTGCCAGCAGTGAAGACAGGAGAAATGAAAAACTGTTTTTT; cdr3_aa: CASSEDRRNEKLFF; clone_size: -; d_call: -; v_call: TRBV25-1; j_call: TRBJ1-4